Presented here are 22 T cell receptor beta chains from one specimen sequenced in a study of T cell responses to AZD1222 COVID-19 vaccine (dated by TCRdb to the early 2020s). Read against the paper, the sample's time point label means: about 28 days (+/-7) after the second vaccine dose. The method behind the library was the immunoSEQ multiplex PCR assay. TCRdb obtained this table from immuneACCESS and retained in-frame rearrangements with V and J assigned. These tables miss some clones; where compared with another copy, unresolved V genes account for less than half of the shortfall, and the remainder is unexplained. A total of around 80,000 clones appear in this sample, 80% to 95% of them only once. The ten largest clones capture about 8% of the sample. Material: peripheral blood, obtained 28 days after the second AZD1222 dose. The receptors were gathered from an adult who received the AZD1222 COVID-19 vaccine.

The chain joins TRBV29-1 to TRBJ1-5; a possible D gene is TRBD1 (6 bases). The CDR3 is 12 amino acids. Germline CDR1 and CDR2: SQVTM and ANQGSEA. V was clipped by 5 bases and J by 5 bases, with 10 bases between them. Here the CDR3 reads CSVRDTYQPQHF. As DNA, the CDR3 is TGCAGCGTTAGGGACACCTATCAGCCCCAGCATTTT.

V and J are TRBV7-6 and TRBJ2-5; TRBD2 might be the D (6 bases). V was trimmed by 1 base and J by 3 bases, leaving 12 bases between them. This CDR3 region has 15 residues. Germline lookup yields CDR1 SGHVS and CDR2 FNYEAQ. The CDR3 spells CASSLGRGSEETQYF. In DNA, the CDR3 is TGTGCCAGCAGCTTAGGACGGGGGTCCGAAGAGACCCAGTACTTC.

This clone was observed once. The J gene is TRBJ2-7, the V gene TRBV7-2, with 9 bases lining up with TRBD2. With 5 bases clipped from V and 6 bases from J, the junction kept 14 bases outside the gene matches. The CDR3 sequence is 16 residues long. From germline, CDR1 is SGHTA and CDR2 FQGNSA. The CDR3 reads CASSPGRWGGRAEQYF. CDR3 in DNA: TGTGCCAGCAGCCCAGGGAGGTGGGGCGGGAGGGCCGAGCAGTACTTC.

The chain employs TRBV2 and TRBJ2-1; D remains unclear. Per germline, CDR1 SNHLY and CDR2 FYNNEI. Trimming cost V 1 base and J 7 bases, with 11 bases left between them. There are 14 residues in the CDR3. Here the CDR3 DNA reads TGTGCCAGCAGTGAAGTGGCCAGTTGGAATGAGCAGTTCTTC. It yields the protein CASSEVASWNEQFF.

This clone was seen more than once but under ten times. The chain combines TRBV28 with TRBJ2-1, with 9 nucleotides matching TRBD2. Germline assignment: CDR1 MDHEN and CDR2 SYDVKM. The V segment lost 3 bases and the J segment 8 bases; nucleotides outside the gene matches: 8. The CDR3 spans 15 residues. The CDR3 here is CASSLASGVQDEQFF. DNA for the CDR3: TGTGCCAGCAGTTTGGCTAGCGGGGTACAGGATGAGCAGTTCTTC.

This clone was seen a single time. CDR3 nucleotides: TGTGCCAGCTCACCACAGGGGAGGGGACCCCTCCACTTT. This translates into CASSPQGRGPLHF. The V and J genes are TRBV18 and TRBJ1-6; D is perhaps TRBD1 (5 bases). With 1 base removed from V and 12 bases from J, the gap between germline ends came to 10 bases. The CDR3 contains 13 residues. Germline V CDR1 and CDR2: KGHSH, LQKENI.

This chain uses TRBV27 with TRBJ1-6, with no clear D. V shed 4 bases and J shed 9 bases, with 13 bases lying between them. The CDR3 totals 14 residues. CDR1 and CDR2 (germline): MNHEY, SMNVEV (reference sequence). CDR3: CASSSRNMGSPLHF. Written as DNA, the CDR3 is TGTGCCAGCAGTTCCCGGAACATGGGTTCACCCCTCCACTTT.

The rearrangement links TRBV5-4 to TRBJ2-7, with D hard to call. In germline, CDR1 is SGHNT, CDR2 YYREEE (reference sequence). The CDR3 has 17 residues. Trimming cost V 1 base and J 0 bases, with 17 bases left between them. The CDR3 sequence is CASSLSHVGLSSYEQYF. CDR3 DNA: TGTGCCAGCAGCTTGTCTCACGTGGGTCTAAGCTCCTACGAGCAGTACTTC.

The chain employs TRBV12-3 or TRBV12-4 and TRBJ2-5, with D perhaps TRBD2 (6 bases). This CDR3 is 13 amino acids long. Trimming removed 3 bases at V and 4 bases at J, with 9 bases between. DNA for the CDR3: TGTGCCAGCAGTTTTGGGGGGACAGAGACCCAGTACTTC. Its protein is CASSFGGTETQYF.

V gene TRBV27 combines with J gene TRBJ2-7, with 7 bases aligning to TRBD2. From germline, CDR1 is MNHEY and CDR2 SMNVEV (reference sequence). J lost 5 bases, V lost 5 bases, and 9 bases had no gene match. The CDR3 spans 14 residues. CDR3 in DNA: TGTGCCAGCAGTCAACAAGTGGGGGGGAACGAGCAGTACTTC. It yields the protein CASSQQVGGNEQYF.

This sequence joins TRBV19 and TRBJ1-5; D remains unclear. V lost 1 base to trimming and J lost 6 bases, with 13 bases between them. Germline assignment: CDR1 LNHDA and CDR2 SQIVND (reference sequence). The CDR3 is 15 residues long. In nucleotides, the CDR3 is TGTGCCAGTAGTATAGCGGCGGACTGGAGTCAGCCCCAGCATTTT. This sequence encodes CASSIAADWSQPQHF.

The V call is TRBV9, the J call TRBJ2-7, with TRBD2 as a possible D gene (5 bases). Trimming took off 3 bases at V and 5 bases at J, with 24 bases between the two ends. CDR1 and CDR2 (germline): SGDLS, YYNGEE. CDR3 length equals 17 residues. CDR3 in DNA: TGTGCCAGCAGCGGAGTGCCCGGGGTGGTAGCACGGCACGAGCAGTACTTC. Protein sequence: CASSGVPGVVARHEQYF.

The V call is TRBV5-4, the J call TRBJ2-5, with D perhaps assigned TRBD1 or TRBD2 (5 bases each). Germline V gives CDR1 SGHNT, CDR2 YYREEE (reference sequence). The CDR3 is 14 amino acids. Trimming left V 4 bases short and J 1 base short, with 11 bases between. In nucleotides, the CDR3 is TGTGCCAGCAGCCGAGGGACGTTCCAAGAGACCCAGTACTTC. It specifies CASSRGTFQETQYF.

The rearrangement joins TRBV18 to TRBJ1-4; D gene uncertain. There are 14 residues in the CDR3. V was cut by 6 bases and J by 4 bases, with 12 bases left in between. CDR1 and CDR2 from the germline V gene are KGHSH and LQKENI. CDR3 amino acids: CASSPGWGNEKLFF. In DNA, the CDR3 is TGTGCCAGCTCGCCGGGCTGGGGTAATGAAAAACTGTTTTTT.

The genes are TRBV6-5 and TRBJ2-2, with D maybe TRBD2 (5 bases). V was clipped by 2 bases and J by 6 bases, with 13 bases between them. This CDR3 is built from 15 residues. From germline, CDR1 is MNHEY and CDR2 SVGAGI. The CDR3 DNA follows: TGTGCCAGCAGTTACGCCCGGGGTTGGGCCGGGGAGCTGTTTTTT. Its translation: CASSYARGWAGELFF.

The rearrangement uses TRBV4-3 and TRBJ1-2; a possible D gene is TRBD1 (5 bases). Per the germline V gene, CDR1 is LGHNA and CDR2 is YSLEER. This CDR3 comprises 15 residues. The V gene lost 1 base and the J gene lost 4 bases, with 13 bases spanning the gap. The DNA for the CDR3 is TGCGCCAGCAGCCAAGCTGGGGGGGGGATCTATGGCTACACCTTC. It translates to CASSQAGGGIYGYTF.

The count of this clone is one. V is TRBV9 and J is TRBJ2-1; TRBD1 might be the D (7 bases). Germline V gene lookup returns CDR1 SGDLS and CDR2 YYNGEE. The V and J ends lost 3 bases and 1 base respectively, with 17 bases between them. The CDR3 loop spans 17 amino acids. CDR3 amino acids: CASSAHQGGFSYNEQFF. The CDR3 nucleotides read TGTGCCAGCAGCGCCCACCAGGGGGGATTTTCCTACAATGAGCAGTTCTTC.

This chain joins TRBV5-4 and TRBJ2-1; D not certain. The CDR3 is 13 amino acids. From germline, CDR1 is SGHNT and CDR2 YYREEE (reference sequence). With 1 base removed from V and 7 bases from J, the gap between germline ends came to 9 bases. CDR3 residues: CASSLFRTNEQFF. CDR3 coding DNA: TGTGCCAGCAGCTTGTTCAGAACAAATGAGCAGTTCTTC.

V and J are TRBV19 and TRBJ2-7; 9 nucleotides agree with TRBD1. The CDR3 is 15 residues long. Germline CDR1 reads LNHDA; CDR2 reads SQIVND (reference sequence). With 3 bases clipped from V and 2 bases from J, the junction kept 5 bases outside the gene matches. The CDR3 DNA is TGTGCCAGTAGTATTTCGGGACAGGGCCCCTACGAGCAGTACTTC. This sequence encodes CASSISGQGPYEQYF.

The chain recombines TRBV5-8 with TRBJ2-1, with D maybe TRBD1 (6 bases). The germline V gene encodes CDR1 SGHTS and CDR2 YDEGEE. This CDR3 has 13 amino acids. Between the trimmed V and J ends, which lost 3 bases and 10 bases, there was a span of 14 bases. The CDR3 is CASSSRDKEEQFF. In nucleotides, the CDR3 is TGTGCCAGCAGCTCCCGGGACAAAGAAGAGCAGTTCTTC.

The V call is TRBV7-9, the J call TRBJ1-5; D is uncertain. Germline CDR1 is SEHNR and CDR2 is FQNEAQ (reference sequence). The CDR3 consists of 15 residues. Trimming removed 1 base at V and 2 bases at J, with 9 bases between. The CDR3 bases are TGTGCCAGCAGCTTAGACTTAGTCGGCAATCAGCCCCAGCATTTT. It encodes CASSLDLVGNQPQHF.

This sequence joins TRBV29-1 and TRBJ2-5, with TRBD2 matching over 9 bases. Looked up from germline, CDR1 is SQVTM and CDR2 is ANQGSEA. This CDR3 comprises 14 residues. Trimming took 7 bases from V and 0 from J; bases not matched to a gene: 6. The CDR3 nucleotides are TGCAGCGCCCCTAGCGGGACGAACCAAGAGACCCAGTACTTC. Residues: CSAPSGTNQETQYF.